These 13 T cell receptor beta chains were sequenced from one sample in a study of blood T cell repertoires in COVID-19. The table came from immunoSEQ multiplex PCR; TCRdb's copy has only in-frame clones and leaves some out. The repertoire includes under 300,000 clones, 83% of them detected once, and 5.5% sits in the top ten. Sample: peripheral blood. These receptors came from a human donor in a cohort sampled during active COVID-19.

The chain couples TRBV5-1 to TRBJ2-1; tentatively, D is TRBD2 (5 bases). CDR3 length: 14 residues. Germline CDR1 SGHRS, CDR2 YFSETQ. V lost 4 bases and J lost 9, with 17 bases in between. CDR3: CASSLEVRFGEQFF. CDR3 DNA: TGCGCCAGCAGCCTGGAGGTGAGGTTTGGTGAGCAGTTCTTC.

Only a few counts were recorded for this clone. The genes are TRBV5-4 and TRBJ2-5; TRBD1 matches 8 bases. V shed 5 bases, J shed 5 bases, and the junction held 11 bases outside the gene matches. This CDR3 contains 15 residues. From germline, CDR1 is SGHNT and CDR2 YYREEE (reference sequence). The CDR3 sequence is CASSAYRTGRETQYF. The CDR3 DNA is TGTGCCAGCAGTGCCTACAGGACAGGGAGGGAGACCCAGTACTTC.

The J gene is TRBJ2-2, the V gene TRBV18; D is uncertain. The CDR3 covers 17 residues. Trimming removed 6 bases at V and 3 bases at J, with 20 bases between. The germline V gene has CDR1 KGHSH and CDR2 LQKENI. CDR3 nucleotide sequence: TGTGCCAGCTCCCTCCGGGTTCGCGGCATAGACACCGGGGAGCTGTTTTTT. Its protein product is CASSLRVRGIDTGELFF. The full variable domain, in which reference TRBV18 and TRBJ2-2 provide the parts outside the CDR3, is NAGVMQNPRHLVRRRGQEARLRCSPMKGHSHVYWYRQLPEEGLKFMVYLQKENIIDESGMPKERFSAEFPKEGPSILRIQQVVRGDSAAYFCASSLRVRGIDTGELFFGEGSRLTVL.

CDR3 sequence: CASSEDTILAKNIQYF. The CDR3 DNA sequence: TGTGCCAGCAGTGAGGACACTATTTTAGCCAAAAACATTCAGTACTTC. V and J are TRBV2 and TRBJ2-4; tentatively, D is TRBD1 (5 bases). This CDR3 spans 16 amino acids. With 3 bases removed from V and 0 bases from J, the gap between germline ends came to 12 bases. Germline V lookup: CDR1 SNHLY, CDR2 FYNNEI.

Turning to this clone: Other DNA sequences in the sample encode the same CDR3. The rearrangement links TRBV30 to TRBJ1-2; the D gene is possibly TRBD1 (5 bases). V lost 1 base, J lost 3 bases, and 9 bases lay in between. Germline V gene data show CDR1 as GTSNPN and CDR2 as SVGIG (reference sequence). The CDR3 is 13 residues long. CDR3 residues: CAWSETGDYGYTF. CDR3 coding DNA: TGTGCCTGGAGTGAAACAGGAGACTATGGCTACACCTTC.

V is TRBV7-3 and J is TRBJ2-1; TRBD2 aligns across 7 bases. This CDR3 comprises 12 residues. V lost 3 bases and J lost 12; bases outside the gene matches: 5. Germline CDR1 reads SGHTA; CDR2 reads FQGTGA. Written as DNA, the CDR3 is TGTGCCAGCAGCTTGAGCGGGAATCGGCAGTTCTTC. Its translation is CASSLSGNRQFF.

J is TRBJ2-1 and V is TRBV5-4; 10 bases map to TRBD2. CDR3 length: 14 amino acids. The V gene end was trimmed by 4 bases and the J gene end by 7 bases; junction bases not matched to a gene: 5. Germline V gene data show CDR1 as SGHNT and CDR2 as YYREEE (reference sequence). In DNA form, the CDR3 reads TGTGCCAGCAGCCCTGGGACTAGCGTGAATGAGCAGTTCTTC. Translating gives CASSPGTSVNEQFF.

V is TRBV6-5 and J is TRBJ2-7, with unresolved D. Looked up from germline, CDR1 is MNHEY and CDR2 is SVGAGI. V lost 6 bases, J lost 2 bases, and 11 bases lay in between. This CDR3 spans 13 amino acids. CDR3 amino acids: CASSQAEAYEQYF. The CDR3 bases are TGTGCCAGCAGCCAAGCAGAGGCCTACGAGCAGTACTTC.

The rearrangement joins TRBV11-1 to TRBJ2-1; tentatively, D is TRBD1 (5 bases). This CDR3 has 12 amino acids. V was shortened by 0 bases and J by 9 bases, with 6 bases between the two germline ends. From germline, CDR1 is SGHAT and CDR2 FQDESV (reference sequence). DNA for the CDR3: TGTGCCAGCAGCTTAGCCCAGGGTGAGCAGTTCTTC. Amino acids: CASSLAQGEQFF. Complete variable domain (other parts from reference TRBV11-1 and TRBJ2-1): EAEVAQSPRYKITEKSQAVAFWCDPISGHATLYWYRQILGQGPELLVQFQDESVVDDSQLPKDRFSAERLKGVDSTLKIQPAELGDSAMYLCASSLAQGEQFFGPGTRLTVL.

This chain uses TRBV29-1 with TRBJ2-2; 7 bases are shared with TRBD1. After removal of 7 bases from V and 6 bases from J, the junction contained 8 bases not matched to a gene. Germline-derived CDR1 and CDR2 are SQVTM and ANQGSEA. The CDR3 runs 13 residues. CDR3 region: CSAHEGAAGELFF. CDR3 nucleotides: TGCAGCGCCCACGAGGGGGCGGCCGGGGAGCTGTTTTTT.

The chain couples TRBV11-2 to TRBJ2-3; 10 bases map to TRBD2. The length of the CDR3 is 15 residues. Germline V gene data show CDR1 as SGHAT and CDR2 as FQNNGV. The J segment lost 2 bases and the V segment lost 5 bases, leaving 4 bases of the junction unmatched. In DNA form, the CDR3 reads TGTGCCAGCAGCACCGGGACTAGCGACACAGATACGCAGTATTTT. It encodes CASSTGTSDTDTQYF.

This clone has more than one count but fewer than ten. This sequence joins TRBV15 and TRBJ2-7; D is uncertain. The CDR3 is 12 amino acids. Germline CDR1 LNHNV, CDR2 YYDKDF (reference sequence). V was pared by 0 bases and J by 5 bases, with 5 bases between. The CDR3 nucleotides are TGTGCCACCAGCAGAGATGAGAACGAGCAGTACTTC. Its protein is CATSRDENEQYF.

The V and J genes are TRBV5-1 and TRBJ2-2; TRBD1 might be the D (5 bases). This CDR3 contains 15 residues. The V and J ends lost 4 bases and 3 bases respectively, with 13 bases between them. In germline, CDR1 is SGHRS, CDR2 YFSETQ. This CDR3 reads CASSHGQGYTGELFF. The CDR3 coding sequence is TGCGCCAGCAGCCACGGGCAGGGTTACACCGGGGAGCTGTTTTTT.